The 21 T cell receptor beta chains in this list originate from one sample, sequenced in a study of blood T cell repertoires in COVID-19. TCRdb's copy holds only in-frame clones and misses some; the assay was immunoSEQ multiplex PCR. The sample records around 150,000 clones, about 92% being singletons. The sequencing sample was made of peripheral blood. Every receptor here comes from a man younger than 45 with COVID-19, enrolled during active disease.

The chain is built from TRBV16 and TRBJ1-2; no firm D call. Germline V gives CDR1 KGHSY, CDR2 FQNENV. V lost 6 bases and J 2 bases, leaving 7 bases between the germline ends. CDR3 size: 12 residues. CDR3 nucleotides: TGTGCCAGCAGTGCGGTGAACTATGGCTACACCTTC. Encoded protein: CASSAVNYGYTF.

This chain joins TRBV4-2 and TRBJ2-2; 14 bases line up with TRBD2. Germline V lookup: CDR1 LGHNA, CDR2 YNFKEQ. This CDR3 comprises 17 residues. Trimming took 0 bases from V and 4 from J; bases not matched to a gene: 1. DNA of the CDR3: TGTGCCAGCAGCCAAGATGGGACTAGCGGGGGCACCGGGGAGCTGTTTTTT. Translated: CASSQDGTSGGTGELFF.

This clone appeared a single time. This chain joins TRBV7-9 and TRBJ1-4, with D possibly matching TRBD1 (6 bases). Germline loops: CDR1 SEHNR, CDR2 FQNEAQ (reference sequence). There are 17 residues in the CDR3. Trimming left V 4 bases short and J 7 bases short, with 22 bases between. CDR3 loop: CASSSLEPTGGGEKLFF. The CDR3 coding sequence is TGTGCCAGCAGCTCTCTTGAACCGACAGGTGGGGGTGAAAAACTGTTTTTT.

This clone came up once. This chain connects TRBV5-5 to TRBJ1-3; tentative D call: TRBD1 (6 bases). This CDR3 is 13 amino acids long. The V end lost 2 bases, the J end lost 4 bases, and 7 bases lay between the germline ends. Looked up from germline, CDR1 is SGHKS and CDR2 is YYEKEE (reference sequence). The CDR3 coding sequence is TGTGCCAGCAGCTTCGGACAGGGAAACACCATATATTTT. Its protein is CASSFGQGNTIYF.

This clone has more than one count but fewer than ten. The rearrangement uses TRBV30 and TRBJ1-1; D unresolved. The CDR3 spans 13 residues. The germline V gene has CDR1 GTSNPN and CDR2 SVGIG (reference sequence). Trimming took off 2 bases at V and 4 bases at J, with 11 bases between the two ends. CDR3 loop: CAWSTLSGTEAFF. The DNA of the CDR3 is TGTGCCTGGAGTACTCTGAGTGGCACTGAAGCTTTCTTT.

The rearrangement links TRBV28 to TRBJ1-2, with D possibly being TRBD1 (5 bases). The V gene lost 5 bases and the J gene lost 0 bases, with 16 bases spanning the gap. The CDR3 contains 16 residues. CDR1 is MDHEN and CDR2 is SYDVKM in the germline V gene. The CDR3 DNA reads TGTGCCAGCAGTCCCCGCGGGGCACCAACTAACTATGGCTACACCTTC. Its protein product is CASSPRGAPTNYGYTF.

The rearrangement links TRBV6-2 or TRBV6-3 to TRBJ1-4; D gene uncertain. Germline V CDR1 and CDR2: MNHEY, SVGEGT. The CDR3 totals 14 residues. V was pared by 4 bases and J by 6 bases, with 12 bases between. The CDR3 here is CASSWSIRDEKLFF. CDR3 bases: TGTGCCAGCAGTTGGTCCATTAGAGATGAAAAACTGTTTTTT.

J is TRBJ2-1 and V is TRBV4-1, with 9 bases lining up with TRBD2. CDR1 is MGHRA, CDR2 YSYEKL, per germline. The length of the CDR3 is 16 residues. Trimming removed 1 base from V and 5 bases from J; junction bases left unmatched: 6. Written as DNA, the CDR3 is TGCGCCAGCAGCCAAGTAAGGGCGGGAGGGCACAATGAGCAGTTCTTC. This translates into CASSQVRAGGHNEQFF.

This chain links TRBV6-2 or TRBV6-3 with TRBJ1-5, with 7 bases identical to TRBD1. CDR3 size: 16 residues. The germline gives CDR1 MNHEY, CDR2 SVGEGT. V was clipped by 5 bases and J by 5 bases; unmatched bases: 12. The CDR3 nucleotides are TGTGCCAGCAGTCAAGACAGGGACCGCGAAGATCAGCCCCAGCATTTT. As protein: CASSQDRDREDQPQHF.

The CDR3 region has the DNA TGCGCCAGCAGCCAAGAAGGCGGGACCGGAGCCTACGAGCAGTACTTC. This sequence encodes CASSQEGGTGAYEQYF. The chain has TRBV4-1 and TRBJ2-7; maybe TRBD2 (6 bases). In germline, CDR1 is MGHRA, CDR2 YSYEKL. The CDR3 runs 16 residues. Trimming stripped 0 bases from V and 2 bases from J, with 14 bases between.

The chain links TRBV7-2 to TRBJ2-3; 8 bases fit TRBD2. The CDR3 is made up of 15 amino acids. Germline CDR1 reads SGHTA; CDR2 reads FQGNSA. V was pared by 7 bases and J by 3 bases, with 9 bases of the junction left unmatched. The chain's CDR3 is CASTSGGRNTDTQYF. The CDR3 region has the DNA TGTGCCAGCACCTCAGGCGGGAGGAATACAGATACGCAGTATTTT. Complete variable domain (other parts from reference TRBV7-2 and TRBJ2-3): GAGVSQSPSNKVTEKGKDVELRCDPISGHTALYWYRQSLGQGLEFLIYFQGNSAPDKSGLPSDRFSAERTGGSVSTLTIQRTQQEDSAVYLCASTSGGRNTDTQYFGPGTRLTVL.

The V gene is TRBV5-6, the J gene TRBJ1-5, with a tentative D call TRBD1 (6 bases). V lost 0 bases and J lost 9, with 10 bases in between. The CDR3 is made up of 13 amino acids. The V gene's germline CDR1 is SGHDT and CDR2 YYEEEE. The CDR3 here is CASSLGGGRPQHF. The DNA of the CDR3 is TGTGCCAGCAGCTTGGGAGGGGGAAGGCCCCAGCATTTT.

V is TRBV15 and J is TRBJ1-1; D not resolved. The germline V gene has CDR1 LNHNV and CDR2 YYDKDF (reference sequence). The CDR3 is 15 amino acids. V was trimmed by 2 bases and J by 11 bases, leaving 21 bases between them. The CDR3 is CATSRNVGMRDHAFF. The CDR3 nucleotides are TGTGCCACCAGCAGAAACGTAGGCATGAGGGATCACGCTTTCTTT.

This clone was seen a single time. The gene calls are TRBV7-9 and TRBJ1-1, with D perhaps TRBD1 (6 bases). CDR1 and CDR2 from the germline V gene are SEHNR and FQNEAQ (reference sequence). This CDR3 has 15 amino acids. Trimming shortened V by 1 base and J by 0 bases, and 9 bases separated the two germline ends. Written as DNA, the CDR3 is TGTGCCAGCAGCTTAGAGGGGACAATGAACACTGAAGCTTTCTTT. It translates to CASSLEGTMNTEAFF. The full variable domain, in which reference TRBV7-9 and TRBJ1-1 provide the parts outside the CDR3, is DTGVSQNPRHKITKRGQNVTFRCDPISEHNRLYWYRQTLGQGPEFLTYFQNEAQLEKSRLLSDRFSAERPKGSFSTLEIQRTEQGDSAMYLCASSLEGTMNTEAFFGQGTRLTVV.

The CDR3, as DNA: TGTGCCACCAGGACTAGCGGGAGGGTATACGAGCAGTACTTC. Translating it yields CATRTSGRVYEQYF. The V call is TRBV10-3, the J call TRBJ2-7, with 15 bases that match TRBD2. Germline CDR1 reads ENHRY; CDR2 reads SYGVKD. The junction had 5 bases not matched to a gene; V was cut back by 10 bases and J by 4 bases. The CDR3 contains 14 residues.

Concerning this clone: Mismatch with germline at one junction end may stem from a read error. The chain's CDR3 is CASSPGDGQGVSDTQYF. For the CDR3, the DNA is TGTGCCAGCAGTCCGGGCGACGGACAGGGGGTATCAGACACGCAGTATTTT. The gene calls are TRBV27 and TRBJ2-3; 10 bases align to TRBD1. The CDR3 length is 17 residues. CDR1 MNHEY and CDR2 SMNVEV come from the germline V gene (reference sequence).

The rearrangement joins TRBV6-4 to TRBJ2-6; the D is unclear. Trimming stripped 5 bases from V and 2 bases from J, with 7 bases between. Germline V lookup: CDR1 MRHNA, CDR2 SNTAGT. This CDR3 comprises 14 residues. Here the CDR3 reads CASSPLTGANVLTF. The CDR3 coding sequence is TGTGCCAGCAGTCCCCTAACTGGGGCCAACGTCCTGACTTTC.

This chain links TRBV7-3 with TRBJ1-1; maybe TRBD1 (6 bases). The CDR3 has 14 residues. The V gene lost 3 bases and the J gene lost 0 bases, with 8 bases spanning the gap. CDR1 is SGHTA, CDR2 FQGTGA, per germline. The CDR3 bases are TGTGCCAGCAGCTTGGACAGACTGAACACTGAAGCTTTCTTT. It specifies CASSLDRLNTEAFF.

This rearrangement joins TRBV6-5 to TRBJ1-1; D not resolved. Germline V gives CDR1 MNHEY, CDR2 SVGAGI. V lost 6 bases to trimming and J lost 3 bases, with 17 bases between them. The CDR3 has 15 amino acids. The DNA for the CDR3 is TGTGCCAGCAGAATGACGGGGATAAGGGACACTGAAGCTTTCTTT. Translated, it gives CASRMTGIRDTEAFF.

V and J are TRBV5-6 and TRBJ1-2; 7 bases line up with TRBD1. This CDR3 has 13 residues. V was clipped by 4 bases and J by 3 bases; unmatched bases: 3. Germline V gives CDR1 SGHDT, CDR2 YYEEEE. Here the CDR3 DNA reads TGTGCCAGCAGCGAACAGGGGTACTATGGCTACACCTTC. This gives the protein CASSEQGYYGYTF.

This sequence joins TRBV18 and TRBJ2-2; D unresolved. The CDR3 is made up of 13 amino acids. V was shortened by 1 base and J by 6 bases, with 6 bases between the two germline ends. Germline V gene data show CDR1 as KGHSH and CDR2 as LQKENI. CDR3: CASSPRGPGELFF. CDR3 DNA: TGTGCCAGCTCACCACGAGGCCCCGGGGAGCTGTTTTTT.